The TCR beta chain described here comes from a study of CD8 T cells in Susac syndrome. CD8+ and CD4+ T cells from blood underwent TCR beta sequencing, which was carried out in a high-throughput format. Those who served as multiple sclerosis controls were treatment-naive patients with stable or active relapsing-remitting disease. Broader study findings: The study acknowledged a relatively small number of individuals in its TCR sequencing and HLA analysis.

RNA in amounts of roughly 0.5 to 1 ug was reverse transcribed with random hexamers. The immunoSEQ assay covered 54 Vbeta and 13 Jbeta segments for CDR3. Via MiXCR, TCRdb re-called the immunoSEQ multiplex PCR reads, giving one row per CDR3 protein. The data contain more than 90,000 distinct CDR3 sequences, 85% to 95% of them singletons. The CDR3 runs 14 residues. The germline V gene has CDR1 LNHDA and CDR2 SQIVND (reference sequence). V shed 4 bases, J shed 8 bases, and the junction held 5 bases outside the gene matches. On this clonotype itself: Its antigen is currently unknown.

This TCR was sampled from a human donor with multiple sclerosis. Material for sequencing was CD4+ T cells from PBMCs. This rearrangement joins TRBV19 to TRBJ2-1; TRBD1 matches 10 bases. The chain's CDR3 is CASSTPGQGYEQFF. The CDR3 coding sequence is TGTGCCAGTAGTACCCCGGGACAGGGGTATGAGCAGTTCTTC.